Below, 9 T cell receptor beta chains from the same sample are listed, as sequenced in a study of cytomegalovirus exposure and HLA in healthy donors. PCR used 60 Vbeta primers and 13 Jbeta primers. Some clones are missing from TCRdb's copy, which holds only in-frame ones; the method was immunoSEQ multiplex PCR. The sample includes 150,000 or so clones, about 76% seen only once; the top ten take less than 8.5%. Sequencing was done on a sample of PBMCs. Every receptor here comes from a man aged 30 to 45 in good health and CMV-seropositive.

This chain links TRBV30 with TRBJ2-5; D unclear. The V end was cut by 3 bases, the J end by 4 bases, with 6 bases between. This CDR3 has 11 amino acids. Per germline, CDR1 GTSNPN and CDR2 SVGIG (reference sequence). This CDR3 is CAWSPRETQYF. The CDR3 coding sequence is TGTGCCTGGAGCCCCCGAGAGACCCAGTACTTC.

CDR3 loop: CASSPFGPSGAYEQYF. CDR3 nucleotides: TGTGCCAGCAGCCCGTTCGGACCTTCGGGGGCCTACGAGCAGTACTTC. The V and J genes are TRBV13 and TRBJ2-7; D perhaps matches TRBD2 (6 bases). CDR1 and CDR2 (germline): PRHDT, FYEKMQ (reference sequence). This CDR3 has 16 residues. V gave up 5 bases and J gave up 2 bases, with 19 bases separating them.

The chain joins TRBV10-2 to TRBJ1-2; a weak D match, TRBD1 (6 bases). CDR3 length: 14 residues. The ends were cut back, 0 bases at V and 5 bases at J, with 10 bases in the middle. Per the germline V gene, CDR1 is WSHSY and CDR2 is SAAADI. CDR3 sequence: CASSESRQGYGYTF. CDR3 sequence (DNA): TGCGCCAGCAGTGAGTCGCGTCAGGGGTATGGCTACACCTTC.

V usage is TRBV19 and J usage is TRBJ2-1; 10 positions match TRBD1. J gave up 2 bases and V 5 bases, and 6 bases lay outside the gene matches. Germline V CDR1 and CDR2: LNHDA, SQIVND (reference sequence). The CDR3 spans 16 residues. CDR3 sequence reads: CASSPRTGGAYNEQFF. In nucleotides, the CDR3 is TGTGCCAGTAGTCCCCGGACAGGGGGGGCCTACAATGAGCAGTTCTTC.

V is TRBV19 and J is TRBJ1-5; unclear D gene. CDR1 is LNHDA, CDR2 SQIVND, per germline (reference sequence). The CDR3 spans 12 residues. V was trimmed by 5 bases and J by 3 bases, leaving 5 bases between them. The DNA for the CDR3 is TGTGCCAGTAGTGACAACAATCAGCCCCAGCATTTT. Residues: CASSDNNQPQHF.

The rearrangement joins TRBV5-4 to TRBJ2-7, with 7 nucleotides matching TRBD2. The V segment lost 0 bases and the J segment 0 bases; nucleotides outside the gene matches: 6. The CDR3 covers 16 residues. Germline assignment: CDR1 SGHNT and CDR2 YYREEE (reference sequence). In nucleotides, the CDR3 is TGTGCCAGCAGCTTGGCCAAGCGGGGTAGCTCCTACGAGCAGTACTTC. Encoded protein: CASSLAKRGSSYEQYF.

For this clone: One junction end disagrees with the germline gene, perhaps due to a read error. The rearrangement links TRBV5-6 to TRBJ2-2; TRBD2 is a possible D gene (5 bases). CDR3 size: 15 residues. Germline values: CDR1 SGHDT, CDR2 YYEEEE. The CDR3 here is CASSLLSSIAGELLF. Written as DNA, the CDR3 is TGTGCCAGCAGCTTGTTGTCCTCGATCGCCGGGGAGCTGCTTTTT. Together with reference TRBV5-6 and TRBJ2-2, the CDR3 gives the full variable domain: DAGVTQSPTHLIKTRGQQVTLRCSPKSGHDTVSWYQQALGQGPQFIFQYYEEEERQRGNFPDRFSGHQFPNYSSELNVNALLLGDSALYLCASSLLSSIAGELLFGEGSRLTVL.

The V and J genes are TRBV15 and TRBJ1-4; tentative D call: TRBD1 (5 bases). The CDR3 contains 17 residues. Trimming cost V 4 bases and J 0 bases, with 15 bases left between them. Germline V lookup: CDR1 LNHNV, CDR2 YYDKDF (reference sequence). CDR3 protein: CATSISLDSATNEKLFF. For the CDR3, the DNA is TGTGCCACCAGCATTAGCCTTGACAGCGCAACTAATGAAAAACTGTTTTTT. Looking up the rest from reference TRBV15 and TRBJ1-4 gives the full variable domain: DAMVIQNPRYQVTQFGKPVTLSCSQTLNHNVMYWYQQKSSQAPKLLFHYYDKDFNNEADTPDNFQSRRPNTSFCFLDIRSPGLGDTAMYLCATSISLDSATNEKLFFGSGTQLSVL.

J is TRBJ1-5 and V is TRBV9; TRBD1 might be the D (5 bases). From germline, CDR1 is SGDLS and CDR2 YYNGEE. CDR3 length equals 15 residues. Trimming took off 4 bases at V and 4 bases at J, with 15 bases between the two ends. CDR3 amino acids: CASSPTGSGNQPQHF. CDR3 DNA sequence: TGTGCCAGCAGCCCTACCGGGTCAGGGAATCAGCCCCAGCATTTT.